This passage covers 14 T cell receptor beta chains from one sample sequenced in a study of T cells in Graves' hyperthyroidism and ophthalmopathy (dated by TCRdb to between 2017 and 2020). Library generation was performed with multiplex PCR. These reads were obtained on an Illumina HiSeq 2000. The TCR beta CDR3 regions were amplified from the RNA transcripts. The TCR CDR3 was subjected to a first round of RT-PCR using the HTBI primer set and the Qiagen OneStep RT-PCR kit. TCRdb reran the public reads through fastp at Q25 and MiXCR, keeping productive beta chains. Each entry is one CDR3 protein sequence, shown with its most common DNA and genes. The sample records around 610,000 distinct CDR3 sequences, about 15% of which are singletons. The top ten clones comprise 4.3% of the sample. Input material: blood. These receptors all come from a woman aged 40 to 55 with Graves' ophthalmopathy.

The V and J genes are TRBV4-1 and TRBJ2-5; a possible D gene is TRBD2 (5 bases). V lost 1 base and J lost 5, with 17 bases in between. CDR1 and CDR2 from the germline V gene are MGHRA and YSYEKL. The CDR3 sequence is 16 residues long. CDR3 amino acids: CASSQVEGTGRETQYF. CDR3 DNA: TGCGCCAGCAGCCAAGTAGAGGGTACGGGTCGGGAGACCCAGTACTTC.

This clonotype was seen at least ten times. This chain connects TRBV20-1 to TRBJ2-7; D gene uncertain. Germline-derived CDR1 and CDR2 are DFQATT and SNEGSKA (reference sequence). This CDR3 has 13 residues. The V end lost 3 bases, the J end lost 2 bases, and 11 bases lay between the germline ends. The CDR3 reads CSASGVGPYEQYF. The CDR3 nucleotides are TGCAGTGCTAGTGGGGTAGGGCCCTACGAGCAGTACTTC.

The V and J genes are TRBV12-3 or TRBV12-4 and TRBJ1-3; the D is unclear. CDR3 length: 14 residues. Trimming cost V 7 bases and J 1 base, with 11 bases left between them. The CDR3 protein is CASTPPVSGNTIYF. In DNA, the CDR3 is TGTGCCAGCACCCCCCCGGTATCTGGAAACACCATATATTTT.

This clonotype was detected ten times or more. This chain links TRBV12-3 or TRBV12-4 with TRBJ1-5, with TRBD1 identical over 12 bases. The CDR3 length is 15 residues. V lost 8 bases to trimming and J lost 6 bases; unmatched junction nucleotides: 8. The CDR3 nucleotides read TGTGCCAGCCGTCTAGGGACAGGGGGCTTTCAGCCCCAGCATTTT. Protein sequence: CASRLGTGGFQPQHF.

The J gene is TRBJ2-7, the V gene TRBV4-1; D remains unclear. Germline V gene data show CDR1 as MGHRA and CDR2 as YSYEKL. The length of the CDR3 is 16 residues. Trimming took 0 bases from V and 7 from J, leaving 19 bases between them. This chain's CDR3 is CASSQEETRTLNEQYF. CDR3 sequence (DNA): TGCGCCAGCAGCCAAGAGGAGACCAGGACGCTTAATGAGCAGTACTTC.

This clonotype came up many times. The V and J genes are TRBV29-1 and TRBJ2-7; TRBD2 matches at 7 bases. After removal of 6 bases from V and 0 bases from J, the junction contained 8 bases not matched to a gene. This CDR3 has 14 residues. Germline V gene data show CDR1 as SQVTM and CDR2 as ANQGSEA. In DNA, the CDR3 is TGCAGCGTCGGAGTGACGGGAGGCTCCTACGAGCAGTACTTC. It translates to CSVGVTGGSYEQYF.

This clonotype was counted only a few times. The V call is TRBV5-1, the J call TRBJ1-5; no clear D. Germline V gene sequence: CDR1 SGHRS, CDR2 YFSETQ. V lost 4 bases, J lost 3 bases, and 17 bases lay in between. The CDR3 is 16 amino acids. The CDR3 loop is CASSELAWGDNQPQHF. The CDR3 DNA follows: TGCGCCAGCAGCGAACTGGCGTGGGGTGACAATCAGCCCCAGCATTTT.

This clonotype came up many times. The V and J genes are TRBV6-2 or TRBV6-3 and TRBJ1-1; D gene ambiguous. There are 14 residues in the CDR3. V was trimmed by 5 bases and J by 1 base, leaving 11 bases between them. The germline CDR1 and CDR2 sequences are MNHEY and SVGEGT. DNA for the CDR3: TGTGCCAGCAGTCTACTTGGGGAGAACACTGAAGCTTTCTTT. The encoded protein is CASSLLGENTEAFF.

This clonotype was seen repeatedly, ten times or more. The V and J genes are TRBV6-2 or TRBV6-3 and TRBJ2-7; TRBD1 might be the D (6 bases). Between the trimmed V and J ends, which lost 5 bases and 3 bases, there was a span of 14 bases. CDR1 is MNHEY, CDR2 SVGEGT, per germline. This CDR3 is 14 amino acids long. CDR3 in amino acids: CASSPPGQSYEQYF. The CDR3 nucleotides read TGTGCCAGCAGTCCCCCGGGACAAAGCTACGAGCAGTACTTC.

At least ten counts were recorded for this clonotype. This chain links TRBV6-1 with TRBJ2-2; D perhaps matches TRBD1 (6 bases). This CDR3 region has 15 residues. Germline lookup yields CDR1 MNHNS and CDR2 SASEGT. The V gene lost 6 bases and the J gene lost 6 bases, with 17 bases spanning the gap. CDR3: CASRRTAPEAGELFF. The CDR3 DNA follows: TGTGCCAGCAGAAGGACAGCACCTGAGGCCGGGGAGCTGTTTTTT.

The chain joins TRBV7-3 to TRBJ2-5; 13 nucleotides line up with TRBD2. Germline loops: CDR1 SGHTA, CDR2 FQGTGA. J gave up 13 bases and V 5 bases, and 4 bases lay outside the gene matches. There are 12 residues in the CDR3. CDR3 residues: CASSPGLAGLYF. CDR3 sequence (DNA): TGTGCCAGCAGCCCGGGACTAGCGGGATTGTACTTC.

In this sample, this clonotype turned up many times. The chain is built from TRBV27 and TRBJ2-2; D unclear. CDR3 length equals 13 residues. CDR1 and CDR2 (germline): MNHEY, SMNVEV (reference sequence). Trimming shortened V by 4 bases and J by 7 bases, and 10 bases separated the two germline ends. CDR3 bases: TGTGCCAGCAGTTCCGCAGAAAGCGGGGAGCTGTTTTTT. It codes for CASSSAESGELFF.

Many counts were recorded for this clonotype. V and J are TRBV6-5 and TRBJ2-7, with TRBD2 matching 12 bases. This CDR3 has 15 amino acids. V lost 5 bases, J lost 2 bases, and 4 bases stayed unmatched. From germline, CDR1 is MNHEY and CDR2 SVGAGI. CDR3 bases: TGTGCCAGCAGTGCTCGACTAGCGGGGGCCTACGAGCAGTACTTC. It codes for CASSARLAGAYEQYF.

This clonotype was found a few times. V and J are TRBV19 and TRBJ2-5; D is uncertain. CDR1 and CDR2 (germline): LNHDA, SQIVND (reference sequence). Trimming shortened V by 5 bases and J by 3 bases, and 10 bases separated the two germline ends. The CDR3 has 13 amino acids. The CDR3: CASSGSRKETQYF. The CDR3 region has the DNA TGTGCCAGTAGTGGTTCTCGTAAAGAGACCCAGTACTTC. Drawing the rest from reference TRBV19 and TRBJ2-5, the complete variable domain is DGGITQSPKYLFRKEGQNVTLSCEQNLNHDAMYWYRQDPGQGLRLIYYSQIVNDFQKGDIAEGYSVSREKKESFPLTVTSAQKNPTAFYLCASSGSRKETQYFGPGTRLLVL.